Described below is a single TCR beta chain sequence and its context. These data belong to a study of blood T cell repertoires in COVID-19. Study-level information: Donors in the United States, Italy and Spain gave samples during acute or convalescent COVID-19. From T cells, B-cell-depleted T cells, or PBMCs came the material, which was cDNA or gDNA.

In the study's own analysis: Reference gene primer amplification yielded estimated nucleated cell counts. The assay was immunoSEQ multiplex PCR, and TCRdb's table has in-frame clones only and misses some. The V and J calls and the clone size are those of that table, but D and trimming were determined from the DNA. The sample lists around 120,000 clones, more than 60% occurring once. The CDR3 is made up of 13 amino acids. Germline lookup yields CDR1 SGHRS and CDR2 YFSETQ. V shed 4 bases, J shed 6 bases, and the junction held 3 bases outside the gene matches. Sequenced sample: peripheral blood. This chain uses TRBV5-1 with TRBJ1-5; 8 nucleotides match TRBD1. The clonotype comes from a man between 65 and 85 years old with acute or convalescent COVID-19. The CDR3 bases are TGCGCCAGCAGCCGGACAGGGCGTCAGCCCCAGCATTTT. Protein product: CASSRTGRQPQHF.